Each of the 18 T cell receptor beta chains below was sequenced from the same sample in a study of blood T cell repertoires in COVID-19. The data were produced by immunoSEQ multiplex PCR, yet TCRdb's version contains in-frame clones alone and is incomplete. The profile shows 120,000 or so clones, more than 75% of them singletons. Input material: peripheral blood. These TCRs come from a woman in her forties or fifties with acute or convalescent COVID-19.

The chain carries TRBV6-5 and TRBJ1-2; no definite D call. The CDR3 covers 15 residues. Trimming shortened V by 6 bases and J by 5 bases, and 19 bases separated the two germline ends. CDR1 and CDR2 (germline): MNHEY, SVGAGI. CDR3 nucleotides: TGTGCCAGCAGGAACACAGCGTCGGCGGGGTATGGCTACACCTTC. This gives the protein CASRNTASAGYGYTF.

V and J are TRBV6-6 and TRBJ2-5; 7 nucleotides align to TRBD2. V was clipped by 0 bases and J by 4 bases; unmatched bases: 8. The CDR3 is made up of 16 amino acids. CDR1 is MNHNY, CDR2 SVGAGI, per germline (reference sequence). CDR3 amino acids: CASSYSRSGGAETQYF. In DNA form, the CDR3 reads TGTGCCAGCAGTTACTCCCGGTCGGGGGGTGCAGAGACCCAGTACTTC.

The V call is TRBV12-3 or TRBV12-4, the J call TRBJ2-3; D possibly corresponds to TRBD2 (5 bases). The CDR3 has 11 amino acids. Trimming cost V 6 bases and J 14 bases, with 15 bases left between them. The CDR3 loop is CASSLRAERYF. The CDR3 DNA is TGTGCCAGCAGCTTGAGGGCGGAACGGTATTTT.

The chain's CDR3 is CATSDGTSGRATGELFF. The CDR3 nucleotides are TGTGCCACCAGTGATGGGACTAGCGGGAGGGCCACCGGGGAGCTGTTTTTT. The genes are TRBV24-1 and TRBJ2-2; TRBD2 matches 16 bases. The V and J ends lost 3 bases and 4 bases, in that order; junction bases with no gene match: 1. The CDR3 length is 17 residues. Germline V lookup: CDR1 KGHDR, CDR2 SFDVKD.

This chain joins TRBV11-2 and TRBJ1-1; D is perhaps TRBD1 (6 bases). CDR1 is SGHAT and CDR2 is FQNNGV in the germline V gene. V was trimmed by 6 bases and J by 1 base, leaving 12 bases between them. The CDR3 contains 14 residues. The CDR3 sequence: CASRLGHTNTEAFF. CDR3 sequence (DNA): TGTGCCAGCAGACTGGGACACACGAACACTGAAGCTTTCTTT.

CDR3 region: CAGRQGEINTEAFF. Here the CDR3 DNA reads TGTGCCGGGAGACAGGGCGAGATTAACACTGAAGCTTTCTTT. The J gene is TRBJ1-1, the V gene TRBV7-9; 7 bases agree with TRBD1. The CDR3 contains 14 residues. V trimming: 11 bases; J trimming: 2 bases; junction bases outside the gene matches: 11. Germline lookup yields CDR1 SEHNR and CDR2 FQNEAQ (reference sequence).

The CDR3 bases are TGTGCCAGCAGCCCCAGGGGCAATCAGCCCCAGCATTTT. It is translated as CASSPRGNQPQHF. The chain couples TRBV7-2 to TRBJ1-5; possible D gene TRBD1, 5 bases. Trimming left V 5 bases short and J 2 bases short, with 7 bases between. In germline, CDR1 is SGHTA, CDR2 FQGNSA. The CDR3 is 13 residues long.

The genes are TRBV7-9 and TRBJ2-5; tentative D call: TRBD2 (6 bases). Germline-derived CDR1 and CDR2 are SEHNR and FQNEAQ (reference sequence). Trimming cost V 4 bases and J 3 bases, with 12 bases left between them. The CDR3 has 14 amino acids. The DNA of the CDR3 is TGTGCCAGCAGCTCACCTCGGGAGAAAGAGACCCAGTACTTC. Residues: CASSSPREKETQYF. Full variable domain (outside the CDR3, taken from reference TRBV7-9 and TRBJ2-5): DTGVSQNPRHKITKRGQNVTFRCDPISEHNRLYWYRQTLGQGPEFLTYFQNEAQLEKSRLLSDRFSAERPKGSFSTLEIQRTEQGDSAMYLCASSSPREKETQYFGPGTRLLVL.

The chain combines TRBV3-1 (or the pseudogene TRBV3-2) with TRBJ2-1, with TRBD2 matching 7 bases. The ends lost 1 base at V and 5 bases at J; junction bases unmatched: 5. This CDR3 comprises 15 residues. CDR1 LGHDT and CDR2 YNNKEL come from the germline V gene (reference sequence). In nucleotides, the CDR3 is TGTGCCAGCAGCCAAGGGGCGGGAGCCCACAATGAGCAGTTCTTC. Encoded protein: CASSQGAGAHNEQFF.

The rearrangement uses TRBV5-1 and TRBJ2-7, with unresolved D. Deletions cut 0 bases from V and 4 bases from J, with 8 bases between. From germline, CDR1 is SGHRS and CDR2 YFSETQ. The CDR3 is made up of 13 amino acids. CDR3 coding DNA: TGCGCCAGCAGCTTGGGAGGTGGGTACGAGCAGTACTTC. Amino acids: CASSLGGGYEQYF.

CDR3 in amino acids: CASSISGGSYEQYF. The CDR3 nucleotides are TGTGCCAGCAGTATTAGCGGGGGCTCCTACGAGCAGTACTTC. The chain recombines TRBV6-5 with TRBJ2-7; TRBD2 matches at 9 bases. Germline V gene sequence: CDR1 MNHEY, CDR2 SVGAGI. After removal of 5 bases from V and 0 bases from J, the junction contained 2 bases not matched to a gene. This CDR3 contains 14 residues.

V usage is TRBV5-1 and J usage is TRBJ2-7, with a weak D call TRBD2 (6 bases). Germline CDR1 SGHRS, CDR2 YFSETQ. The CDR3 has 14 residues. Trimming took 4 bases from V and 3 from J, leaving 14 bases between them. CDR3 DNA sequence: TGCGCCAGCAGCGGTAGCGGATCGGGCTACGAGCAGTACTTC. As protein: CASSGSGSGYEQYF.

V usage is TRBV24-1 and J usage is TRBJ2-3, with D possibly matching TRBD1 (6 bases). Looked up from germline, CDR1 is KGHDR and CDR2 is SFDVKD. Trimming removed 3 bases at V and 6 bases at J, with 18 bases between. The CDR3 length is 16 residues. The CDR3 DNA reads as TGTGCCACCAGTGATACCATCGTGCAGGGGCGGGATACGCAGTATTTT. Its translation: CATSDTIVQGRDTQYF.

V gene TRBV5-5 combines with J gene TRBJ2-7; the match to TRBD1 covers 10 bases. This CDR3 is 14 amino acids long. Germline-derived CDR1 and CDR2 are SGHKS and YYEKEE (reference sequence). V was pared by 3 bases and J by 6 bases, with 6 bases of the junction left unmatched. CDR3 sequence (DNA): TGTGCCAGCAGCTCCGGGACAGGGGCGGGCGAGCAGTACTTC. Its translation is CASSSGTGAGEQYF.

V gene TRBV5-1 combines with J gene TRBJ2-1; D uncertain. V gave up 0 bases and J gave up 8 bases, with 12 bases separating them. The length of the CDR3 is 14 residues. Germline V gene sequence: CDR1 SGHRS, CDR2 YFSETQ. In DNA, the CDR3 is TGCGCCAGCAGCTTGGAGGATATCCGGGATGAGCAGTTCTTC. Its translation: CASSLEDIRDEQFF.

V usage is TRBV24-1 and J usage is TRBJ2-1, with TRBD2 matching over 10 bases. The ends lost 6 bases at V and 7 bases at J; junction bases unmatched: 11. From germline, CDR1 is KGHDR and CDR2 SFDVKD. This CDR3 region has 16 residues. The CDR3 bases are TGTGCCACCAGTCGGGAAGCGGGAGGGCCCTCGAATGAGCAGTTCTTC. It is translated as CATSREAGGPSNEQFF.

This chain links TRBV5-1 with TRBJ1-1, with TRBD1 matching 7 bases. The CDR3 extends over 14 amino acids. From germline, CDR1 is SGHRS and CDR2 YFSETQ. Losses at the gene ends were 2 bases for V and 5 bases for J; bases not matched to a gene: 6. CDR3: CASSFQGDGTEAFF. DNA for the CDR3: TGCGCCAGCAGCTTTCAGGGGGACGGGACTGAAGCTTTCTTT. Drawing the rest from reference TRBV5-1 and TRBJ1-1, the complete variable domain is KAGVTQTPRYLIKTRGQQVTLSCSPISGHRSVSWYQQTPGQGLQFLFEYFSETQRNKGNFPGRFSGRQFSNSRSEMNVSTLELGDSALYLCASSFQGDGTEAFFGQGTRLTVV.

The CDR3 bases are TGTGCCAGCAGTTTACAGGGAGACTATGGCTACACCTTC. Its translation is CASSLQGDYGYTF. The chain recombines TRBV6-2 or TRBV6-3 with TRBJ1-2, with a weak D call TRBD1 (6 bases). Germline assignment: CDR1 MNHEY and CDR2 SVGEGT. There are 13 residues in the CDR3. V was trimmed by 4 bases and J by 3 bases, leaving 9 bases between them.